Shown below are 4 T cell receptor beta chains from a single sample sequenced in a study of identical twins (dated by TCRdb to the mid-2010s). Receptor amplification or capture employed 5' RACE. Sequencing relied on an Illumina HiSeq 2000. TCRdb reworked the public reads: Q25 trimming with fastp, MiXCR clone assembly, productive beta chains retained. Duplicate CDR3 protein sequences are folded into a single record with the most common DNA and genes. The sample has under 900,000 distinct CDR3 sequences on record, around a sixth of them singletons. The ten largest clones capture around 12% of the sample. This sample was also put to use in a study of T cells expressing NK-cell markers.

Sequenced material: PBMCs. The receptors shown here come from a woman younger than 35 in good health.

The chain uses TRBV20-1 and TRBJ1-2, with D maybe TRBD1 (6 bases). The ends were cut back, 3 bases at V and 8 bases at J, with 19 bases in the middle. CDR1 and CDR2 from the germline V gene are DFQATT and SNEGSKA (reference sequence). CDR3 length: 14 residues. CDR3 in DNA: TGCAGTGCTAGGTTACTGACAGGCCCAGAGGGCTACACCTTC. Protein: CSARLLTGPEGYTF.

This clonotype has more than one count but fewer than ten. The chain employs TRBV3-1 and TRBJ2-1; D tentatively fits TRBD1 or TRBD2 (5 bases each). This CDR3 comprises 14 residues. Trimming took off 4 bases at V and 7 bases at J, with 14 bases between the two ends. Germline-derived CDR1 and CDR2 are LGHDT and YNNKEL (reference sequence). DNA for the CDR3: TGTGCCAGCAGCCCCCGGGGCCAATCAAATGAGCAGTTCTTC. Translated, it gives CASSPRGQSNEQFF.

The gene calls are TRBV30 and TRBJ2-7; D may match TRBD1 or TRBD2 (5 bases each). Trimming removed 0 bases at V and 0 bases at J, with 15 bases between. The CDR3 sequence is 16 residues long. The germline gives CDR1 GTSNPN, CDR2 SVGIG (reference sequence). The CDR3 DNA reads TGTGCCTGGAGTGTATTAGGGACGGGGAGCTCCTACGAGCAGTACTTC. Its protein is CAWSVLGTGSSYEQYF.

This clonotype was picked up a small number of times. The genes are TRBV20-1 and TRBJ2-1, with D possibly TRBD2 on 7 matching bases. From germline, CDR1 is DFQATT and CDR2 SNEGSKA (reference sequence). CDR3 length equals 15 residues. Trimming pared 4 bases from V and 6 bases from J, leaving 19 bases between. This chain's CDR3 is CSATFWGGLVNEQFF. CDR3 nucleotides: TGCAGTGCTACCTTCTGGGGGGGGCTGGTCAATGAGCAGTTCTTC.